Each of the 16 T cell receptor beta chains below was sequenced from the same sample in a study of post-analysis software for immune sequencing data. Carried by the TCR beta cDNA libraries were unique molecular identifiers. TCRdb re-called the PCR reads with MiXCR, one entry per CDR3 protein. The profile shows roughly 800,000 distinct CDR3 sequences, 25% to 30% of them singletons. Findings and caveats of the study: Comparison of patients with controls showed roughly five TRBV segments more frequent in patients, TRBV5-6, TRBV5-1 and TRBV20-1 among them.

These TCRs' antigens remain unknown. The sequenced sample was blood. All receptors come from a girl under 18 with multiple sclerosis.

The J gene is TRBJ1-1, the V gene TRBV12-3 or TRBV12-4; unclear D gene. V was cut by 6 bases and J by 1 base, with 15 bases left in between. This CDR3 is 15 amino acids long. CDR3 amino acids: CASSRAARTNTEAFF. In nucleotides, the CDR3 is TGTGCCAGCAGCCGCGCCGCCAGGACGAACACTGAAGCTTTCTTT.

This clonotype turned up a few times. V gene TRBV7-6 combines with J gene TRBJ1-1, with D unresolved. Germline V gene data show CDR1 as SGHVS and CDR2 as FNYEAQ. Deletions cut 3 bases from V and 3 bases from J, with 14 bases between. This CDR3 is 15 amino acids long. For the CDR3, the DNA is TGTGCCAGCAGCTTGATGGGCCGTCGGGACACTGAAGCTTTCTTT. This codes for CASSLMGRRDTEAFF.

The chain couples TRBV10-3 to TRBJ2-5; 8 positions match TRBD2. The CDR3 is made up of 13 amino acids. The V segment lost 6 bases and the J segment 4 bases; nucleotides outside the gene matches: 4. CDR1 is ENHRY and CDR2 is SYGVKD in the germline V gene. CDR3 coding DNA: TGTGCCATCAGCAGCGGGGGTGGAGAGACCCAGTACTTC. This gives the protein CAISSGGGETQYF.

The V gene is TRBV20-1, the J gene TRBJ2-3, with 9 bases aligning to TRBD2. V dropped 0 bases and J dropped 2; count of bases not matched to a gene: 12. The CDR3 contains 18 residues. Germline-derived CDR1 and CDR2 are DFQATT and SNEGSKA (reference sequence). The CDR3 region has the DNA TGCAGTGCTAGAGATCAGCGGGAGGTCCCCTTAGACACAGATACGCAGTATTTT. Protein: CSARDQREVPLDTDTQYF.

Regarding this clonotype: At one of its ends the junction is not consistent with the germline gene, which may arise from a read error. V usage is TRBV7-9 and J usage is TRBJ1-6; weak D call: TRBD1 (6 bases). In germline, CDR1 is SEHNR, CDR2 FQNEAQ (reference sequence). The CDR3 extends over 14 amino acids. The CDR3 protein is CAGSWTAGSSPLHF. In DNA, the CDR3 is TGTGCCGGCAGCTGGACAGCGGGGTCTTCACCCCTCCACTTT.

The chain is built from TRBV28 and TRBJ1-1; TRBD1 is a possible D gene (5 bases). Germline CDR1 reads MDHEN; CDR2 reads SYDVKM. The CDR3 runs to 15 residues. V lost 1 base and J 4 bases, leaving 13 bases between the germline ends. CDR3 DNA sequence: TGTGCCAGCAGTTTATTTCGGGCTCAGGGCACTGAAGCTTTCTTT. As protein: CASSLFRAQGTEAFF.

V gene TRBV7-9 combines with J gene TRBJ2-3, with TRBD2 matching over 7 bases. CDR3 length equals 18 residues. Germline loops: CDR1 SEHNR, CDR2 FQNEAQ (reference sequence). J lost 3 bases, V lost 5 bases, and 17 bases had no gene match. CDR3 sequence reads: CASSGEGGAPTGTDTQYF. DNA for the CDR3: TGTGCCAGCAGCGGGGAGGGAGGGGCCCCAACCGGAACAGATACGCAGTATTTT.

V usage is TRBV6-5 and J usage is TRBJ2-3, with TRBD2 matching over 7 bases. CDR3 size: 14 residues. The V segment lost 2 bases and the J segment 6 bases; nucleotides outside the gene matches: 5. Germline-derived CDR1 and CDR2 are MNHEY and SVGAGI. DNA for the CDR3: TGTGCCAGCAGTTACGCGACTAGCAGGGATACGCAGTATTTT. Amino acids: CASSYATSRDTQYF.

This clonotype was found a few times. The chain uses TRBV12-3 or TRBV12-4 and TRBJ2-3; maybe TRBD2 (5 bases). The CDR3 length is 13 residues. The ends were cut back, 6 bases at V and 4 bases at J, with 11 bases in the middle. The CDR3 DNA reads as TGTGCCAGCAGCCGAGGGCCCGCAGATACGCAGTATTTT. This sequence encodes CASSRGPADTQYF.

The chain couples TRBV5-1 to TRBJ2-3, with 7 nucleotides matching TRBD1. The CDR3 length is 14 residues. V was pared by 2 bases and J by 2 bases, with 2 bases of the junction left unmatched. Germline values: CDR1 SGHRS, CDR2 YFSETQ. CDR3 residues: CASSFDRDTDTQYF. Written as DNA, the CDR3 is TGCGCCAGCAGCTTCGACAGGGACACAGATACGCAGTATTTT.

This clonotype was found a few times. The chain couples TRBV5-1 to TRBJ2-3, with D hard to call. CDR3 length: 15 amino acids. Germline values: CDR1 SGHRS, CDR2 YFSETQ. The ends were cut back, 2 bases at V and 0 bases at J, with 10 bases in the middle. CDR3: CASSLPNWSTDTQYF. The DNA of the CDR3 is TGCGCCAGCAGCTTACCAAATTGGAGCACAGATACGCAGTATTTT.

CDR3 bases: TGTGCCAGCAGTTACGACGGGACAGCCTATACGCAGTATTTT. Protein sequence: CASSYDGTAYTQYF. This chain joins TRBV6-2 or TRBV6-3 and TRBJ2-3; the match to TRBD1 covers 7 bases. CDR3 length: 14 residues. The V and J ends lost 2 bases and 7 bases, in that order; junction bases with no gene match: 6. The germline V gene has CDR1 MNHEY and CDR2 SVGEGT.

This chain links TRBV5-1 with TRBJ2-1; D call uncertain. The CDR3 runs 15 residues. Germline V gives CDR1 SGHRS, CDR2 YFSETQ. The V and J ends lost 2 bases and 4 bases respectively, with 13 bases between them. The CDR3 here is CASSLERAQYNEQFF. CDR3 DNA sequence: TGCGCCAGCAGCTTAGAAAGGGCCCAGTACAATGAGCAGTTCTTC.

The CDR3, as DNA: TGTGCCACCCGCCGGGCGGGAGGTTCCCACGAGCAGTACTTC. Protein product: CATRRAGGSHEQYF. The chain links TRBV28 to TRBJ2-7; 8 positions match TRBD2. Germline lookup yields CDR1 MDHEN and CDR2 SYDVKM. V lost 10 bases, J lost 5 bases, and 13 bases stayed unmatched. The CDR3 runs to 14 residues.

The rearrangement uses TRBV6-5 and TRBJ1-2, with TRBD1 matching 10 bases. Germline V gene data show CDR1 as MNHEY and CDR2 as SVGAGI. The CDR3 contains 15 residues. The V segment lost 5 bases and the J segment 6 bases; nucleotides outside the gene matches: 9. CDR3 DNA: TGTGCCAGCAGTGACCCCGGGACAGGGGCGAATGGCTACACCTTC. This encodes CASSDPGTGANGYTF.

This chain connects TRBV5-1 to TRBJ2-1; 8 positions agree with TRBD1. V lost 4 bases to trimming and J lost 5 bases; unmatched junction nucleotides: 11. The CDR3 has 16 amino acids. Germline CDR1 SGHRS, CDR2 YFSETQ. The CDR3 region is CASSTWAGTGNNEQFF. For the CDR3, the DNA is TGCGCCAGCAGCACCTGGGCCGGGACAGGCAACAATGAGCAGTTCTTC.